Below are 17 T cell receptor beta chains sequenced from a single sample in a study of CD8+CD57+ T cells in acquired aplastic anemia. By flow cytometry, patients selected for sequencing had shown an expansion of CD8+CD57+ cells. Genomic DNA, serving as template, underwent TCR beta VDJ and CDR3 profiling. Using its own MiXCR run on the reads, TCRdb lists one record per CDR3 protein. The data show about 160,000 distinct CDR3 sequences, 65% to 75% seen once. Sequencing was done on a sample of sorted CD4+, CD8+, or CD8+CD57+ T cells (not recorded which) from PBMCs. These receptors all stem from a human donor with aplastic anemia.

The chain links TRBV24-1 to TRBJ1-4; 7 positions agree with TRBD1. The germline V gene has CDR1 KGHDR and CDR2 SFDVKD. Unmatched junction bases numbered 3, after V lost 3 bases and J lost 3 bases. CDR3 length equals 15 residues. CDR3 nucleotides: TGTGCCACCAGTGATGCCGGGACAGCTAATGAAAAACTGTTTTTT. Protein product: CATSDAGTANEKLFF.

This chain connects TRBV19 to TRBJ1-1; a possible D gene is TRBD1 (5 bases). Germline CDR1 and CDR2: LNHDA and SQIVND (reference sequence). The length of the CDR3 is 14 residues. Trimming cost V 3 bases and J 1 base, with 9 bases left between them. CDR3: CASSIGHKNTEAFF. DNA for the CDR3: TGTGCCAGTAGTATTGGACACAAGAACACTGAAGCTTTCTTT.

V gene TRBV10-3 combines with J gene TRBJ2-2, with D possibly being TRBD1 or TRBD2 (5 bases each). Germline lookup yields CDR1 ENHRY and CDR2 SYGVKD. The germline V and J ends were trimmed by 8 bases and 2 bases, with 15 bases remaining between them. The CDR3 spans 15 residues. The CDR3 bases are TGTGCCATCCCCGGCTCGGGACCCAACACCGGGGAGCTGTTTTTT. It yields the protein CAIPGSGPNTGELFF.

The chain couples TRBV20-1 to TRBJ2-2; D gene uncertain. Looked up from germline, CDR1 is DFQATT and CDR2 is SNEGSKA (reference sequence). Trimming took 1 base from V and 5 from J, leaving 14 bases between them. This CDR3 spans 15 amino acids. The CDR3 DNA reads TGCAGTGCTAGAGTAGGTCCATTTAGGACCGGGGAGCTGTTTTTT. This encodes CSARVGPFRTGELFF.

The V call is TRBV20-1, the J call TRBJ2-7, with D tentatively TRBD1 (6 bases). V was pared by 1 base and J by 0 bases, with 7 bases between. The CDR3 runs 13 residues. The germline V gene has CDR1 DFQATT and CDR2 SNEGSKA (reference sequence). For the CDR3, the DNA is TGCAGTGCTAGAGGACAGGACTCCTACGAGCAGTACTTC. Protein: CSARGQDSYEQYF.

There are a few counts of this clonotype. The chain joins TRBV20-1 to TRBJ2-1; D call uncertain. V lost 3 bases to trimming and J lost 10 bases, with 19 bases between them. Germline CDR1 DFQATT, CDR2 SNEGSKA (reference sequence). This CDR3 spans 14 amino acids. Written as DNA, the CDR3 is TGCAGTGCTAGGGGCCCATACGACACCGGGGAGCAGTTCTTC. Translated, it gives CSARGPYDTGEQFF.

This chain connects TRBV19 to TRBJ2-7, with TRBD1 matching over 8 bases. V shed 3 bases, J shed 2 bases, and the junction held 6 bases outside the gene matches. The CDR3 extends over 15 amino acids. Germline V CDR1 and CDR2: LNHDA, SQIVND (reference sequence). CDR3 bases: TGTGCCAGTAGTATCAGGACAGGGCCGACCTACGAGCAGTACTTC. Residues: CASSIRTGPTYEQYF.

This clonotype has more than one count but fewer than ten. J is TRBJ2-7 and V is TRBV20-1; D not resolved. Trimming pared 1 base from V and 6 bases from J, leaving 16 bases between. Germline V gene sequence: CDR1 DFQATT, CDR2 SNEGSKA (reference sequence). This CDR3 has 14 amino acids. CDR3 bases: TGCAGTGCTAGAGGAAGGGTCACCGTGGGCGAGCAGTACTTC. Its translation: CSARGRVTVGEQYF.

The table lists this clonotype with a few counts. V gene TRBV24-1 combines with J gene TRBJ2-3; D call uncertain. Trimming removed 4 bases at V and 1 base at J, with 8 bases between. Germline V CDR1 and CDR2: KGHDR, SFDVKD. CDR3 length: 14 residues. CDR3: CATSDRAGTDTQYF. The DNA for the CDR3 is TGTGCCACCAGTGACCGTGCAGGCACAGATACGCAGTATTTT.

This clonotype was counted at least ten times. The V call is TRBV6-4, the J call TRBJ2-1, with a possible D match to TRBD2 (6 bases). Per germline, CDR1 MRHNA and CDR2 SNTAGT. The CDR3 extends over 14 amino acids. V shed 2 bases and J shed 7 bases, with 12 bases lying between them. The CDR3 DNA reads TGTGCCAGCAGTGACGGGCGGGAAGGGAATGAGCAGTTCTTC. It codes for CASSDGREGNEQFF.

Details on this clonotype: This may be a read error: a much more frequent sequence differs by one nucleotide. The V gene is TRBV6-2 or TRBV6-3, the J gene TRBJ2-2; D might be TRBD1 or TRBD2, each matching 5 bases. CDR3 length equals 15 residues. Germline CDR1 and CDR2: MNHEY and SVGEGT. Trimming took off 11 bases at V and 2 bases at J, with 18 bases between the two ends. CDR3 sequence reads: CAGESGASNTGELFF. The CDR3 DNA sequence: TGTGCCGGTGAATCCGGGGCCAGCAACACCGGGGAGCTGTTTTTT.

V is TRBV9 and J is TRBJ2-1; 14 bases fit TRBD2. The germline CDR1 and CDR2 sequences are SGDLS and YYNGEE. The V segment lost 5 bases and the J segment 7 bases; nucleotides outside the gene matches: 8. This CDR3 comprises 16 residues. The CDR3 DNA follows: TGTGCCAGCAGGCCCAGGACTAGCGGGGGGCATAATGAGCAGTTCTTC. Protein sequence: CASRPRTSGGHNEQFF.

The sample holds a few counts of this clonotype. The CDR3 sequence is CASSEFPGLADTF. In DNA form, the CDR3 reads TGCGCCAGCAGTGAGTTCCCAGGGTTAGCTGACACCTTC. This chain joins TRBV10-2 and TRBJ1-2; D perhaps matches TRBD1 (5 bases). Germline CDR1 reads WSHSY; CDR2 reads SAAADI. Between the trimmed V and J ends, which lost 1 base and 12 bases, there was a span of 15 bases. The CDR3 has 13 amino acids.

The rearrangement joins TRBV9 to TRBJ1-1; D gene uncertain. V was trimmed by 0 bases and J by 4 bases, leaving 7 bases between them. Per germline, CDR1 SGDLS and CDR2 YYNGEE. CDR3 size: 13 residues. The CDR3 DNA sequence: TGTGCCAGCAGCGTAGAAGGGTTCACTGAAGCTTTCTTT. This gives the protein CASSVEGFTEAFF.

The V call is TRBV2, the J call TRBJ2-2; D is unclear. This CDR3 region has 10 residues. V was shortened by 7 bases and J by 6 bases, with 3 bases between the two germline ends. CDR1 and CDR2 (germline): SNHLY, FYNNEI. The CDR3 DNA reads TGTGCCAGCAAGGCCGGGGAGCTGTTTTTT. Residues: CASKAGELFF. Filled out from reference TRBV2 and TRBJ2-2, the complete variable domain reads EPEVTQTPSHQVTQMGQEVILRCVPISNHLYFYWYRQILGQKVEFLVSFYNNEISEKSEIFDDQFSVERPDGSNFTLKIRSTKLEDSAMYFCASKAGELFFGEGSRLTVL.

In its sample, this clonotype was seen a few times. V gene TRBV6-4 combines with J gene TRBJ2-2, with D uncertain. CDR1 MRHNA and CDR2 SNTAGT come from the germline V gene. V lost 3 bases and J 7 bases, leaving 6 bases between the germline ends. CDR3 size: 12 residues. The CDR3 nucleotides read TGTGCCAGCAGTGAGGGTAGCGGGGAGCTGTTTTTT. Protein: CASSEGSGELFF.

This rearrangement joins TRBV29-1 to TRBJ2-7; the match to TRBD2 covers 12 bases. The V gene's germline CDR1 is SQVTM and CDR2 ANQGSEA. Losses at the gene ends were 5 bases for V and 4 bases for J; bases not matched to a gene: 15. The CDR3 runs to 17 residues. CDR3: CSVKGRGPGLAGYEQYF. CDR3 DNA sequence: TGCAGCGTTAAAGGGCGGGGACCTGGACTAGCGGGATACGAGCAGTACTTC.